This TCR beta chain was obtained from a study of T-cell memory formation after mild COVID-19. The wider study: The study found TCR clusters largely donor specific.

This clonotype has a handful of counts. The CDR3 sequence is 13 residues long. In germline, CDR1 is KGHDR, CDR2 SFDVKD. With V trimmed by 9 bases and J by 5 bases, 6 bases remained unmatched. Each CDR3 protein is one row after TCRdb ran MiXCR on the 5' RACE reads. The sample records 470,000 or so distinct CDR3 sequences, roughly 18% being singletons. This clonotype originated in an adult woman who had mild COVID-19 (a few samples of this study predate the infection). Cell type and time point are not known. The sample comprised PBMCs or a T cell subset sorted from them (not recorded which). The chain uses TRBV24-1 and TRBJ1-2; 9 nucleotides line up with TRBD1. The CDR3 protein is CATRQGGEYGYTF. The CDR3 nucleotides read TGTGCCACCCGACAGGGGGGGGAATATGGCTACACCTTC.